This T cell receptor beta chain was profiled in a study of blood T cell repertoires in COVID-19 (dated by TCRdb to 2018 to 2021). In the study overall: Samples covering the acute and convalescent phases of COVID-19 were provided by collaborators in the United States, Italy and Spain. The prospective study material was composed of cDNA or gDNA derived from T cells, B-cell-depleted T cells, or PBMCs. Deeply sampled blood TCRbeta repertoires from subjects exposed to, actively infected with, or recovered from COVID-19 were included in the dataset. A freely available public database, intended as a resource for researchers studying the immune response to SARS-CoV-2, is where the repertoires were released. The samples were drawn from two sources: the first 160 participants of the ongoing ImmuneRACE study, and 1,000 to 1,500 subjects contributed by 6 global collaborators. The sample metadata nearly always contained a de-identified subject ID, COVID-19 status, age in years and sex. HLA class I and class II types, where available, came from metadata supplied by the sample provider rather than from assay-based typing.

Participants in the prospective study were enrolled through a virtual design, were aged 18 to 89 years, and lived in 20 to 30 United States geographic areas. To assign participants to cohorts, the prospective study relied on clinical history that participants themselves reported in a screening survey and a study questionnaire. ImmuneRACE Cohort 3 recovered participants were defined by two consecutive negative NP/OP PCR tests, healthcare professional clearance, or symptom resolution. Each participant in the prospective study had whole blood, serum and a nasopharyngeal or oropharyngeal swab collected by mobile phlebotomists. Over an approximately 2-month period, participants in the prospective study had the option of providing additional blood draws and questionnaires. Before DNA extraction, blood samples from the prospective study were shipped at room temperature or frozen. Here is what the overall study found, with its caveats: How much clinical and demographic metadata was included differed by source and by participant, and the metadata was provided uncurated.

V lost 4 bases and J lost 4 bases, and the count of bases not matched to a germline gene is 7. Taken from cysteine to phenylalanine, the CDR3 has 15 residues. The entry retains the CDR3 DNA only, 45 bases that are in frame from base 1. Reading the germline V gene gives CDR1 LGHNA and CDR2 YNFKEQ. The immunoSEQ Assay, a bias-controlled multiplex PCR, was used to amplify TCRbeta CDR3 regions from genomic DNA. As for how the authors treated the data: Nucleated cell counts per sample were estimated from amplification of reference gene primers within the assay. Sequence reads were collapsed and filtered to measure the absolute abundance of every unique TCRbeta CDR3 rearrangement. For each sample, productive Simpson clonality was calculated as the square root of Simpson's diversity index over productive rearrangements. In its TCRdb copy, this immuneACCESS table keeps in-frame sequences only and misses some clones. Where compared with another copy, unresolved V genes explain less than half of these, and the others have no known cause. Clonal size and the V and J genes are those of that table, whereas D and trimming came from the DNA. The sample data list approximately 230,000 clones, and just over 90% of these were observed just once. Of the sample, under 2.5% is held by the ten largest clones.

To note about this clone: The antigen this receptor binds is unknown. No much larger clone exists at a distance of one base, and base qualities are not known.

This TCR was recovered from a woman under 30 who had recovered from COVID-19. The V and J genes are TRBV4-2 and TRBJ2-1; 7 bases in the middle match TRBD2. Material for sequencing was PBMCs or T cells enriched from blood (not recorded which). This receptor carries the CDR3 CASSREGGTYNEQFF. Read as DNA, the sequence is TGTGCCAGCAGCCGAGAGGGAGGGACTTACAATGAGCAGTTCTTC.